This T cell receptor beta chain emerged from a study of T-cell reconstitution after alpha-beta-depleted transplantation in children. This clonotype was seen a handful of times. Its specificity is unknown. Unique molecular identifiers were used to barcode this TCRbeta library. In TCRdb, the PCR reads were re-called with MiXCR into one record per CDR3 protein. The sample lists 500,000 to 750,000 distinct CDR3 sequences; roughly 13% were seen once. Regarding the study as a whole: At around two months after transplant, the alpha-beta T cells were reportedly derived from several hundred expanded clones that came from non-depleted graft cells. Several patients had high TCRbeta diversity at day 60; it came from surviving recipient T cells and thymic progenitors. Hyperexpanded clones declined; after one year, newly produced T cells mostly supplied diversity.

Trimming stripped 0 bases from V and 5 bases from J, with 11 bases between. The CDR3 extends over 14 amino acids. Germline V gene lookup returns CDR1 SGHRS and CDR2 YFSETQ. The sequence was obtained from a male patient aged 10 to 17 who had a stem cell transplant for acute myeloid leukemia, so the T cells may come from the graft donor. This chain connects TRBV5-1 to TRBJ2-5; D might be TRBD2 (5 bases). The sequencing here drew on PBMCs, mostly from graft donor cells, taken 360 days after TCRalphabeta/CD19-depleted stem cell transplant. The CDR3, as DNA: TGCGCCAGCAGCTTGGGAGGGTCGACGGAGACCCAGTACTTC. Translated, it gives CASSLGGSTETQYF.